The clone carrying this TCR beta chain was seen only once. This sample was taken from a study of T-cell reconstitution after alpha-beta-depleted transplantation in children. The TCRbeta library incorporated unique molecular identifiers. TCRdb called the PCR reads again in MiXCR, with one record for every CDR3 protein. The sample has some 520,000 distinct CDR3 sequences, about 31% seen once. V gave up 4 bases and J gave up 1 base, with 17 bases separating them. The CDR3 runs 16 residues. Germline V gene data show CDR1 as MDHEN and CDR2 as SYDVKM. This chain uses TRBV28 with TRBJ2-7; D may be TRBD1 (5 bases). This TCR derives from a human donor who donated a stem cell graft to a child with aplastic anemia. The sample consisted of PBMCs from the stem cell graft donor, taken from the stem cell graft. This chain's CDR3 is CASSSFNRPGSYEQYF. The CDR3 region has the DNA TGTGCCAGCAGTTCCTTTAACAGGCCAGGGTCCTACGAGCAGTACTTC.